The 20 T cell receptor beta chains listed next were all sequenced from one sample in a study of identical twins. TCRdb redid the calling of the 5' RACE reads with MiXCR, one entry per CDR3 protein. Of about 1.7 million distinct CDR3 sequences listed, under 35% are singletons. The specimen was cord blood. These receptors were collected from a newborn girl in good health.

This sequence joins TRBV3-1 and TRBJ1-4; possibly TRBD1 for D (6 bases). The germline V and J ends were trimmed by 7 bases and 7 bases, with 13 bases remaining between them. The CDR3 is 13 amino acids. From germline, CDR1 is LGHDT and CDR2 YNNKEL (reference sequence). CDR3 sequence reads: CASTQRRGEKLFF. DNA for the CDR3: TGTGCCAGCACCCAGCGCAGGGGTGAAAAACTGTTTTTT.

This chain connects TRBV4-2 to TRBJ2-3; D possibly corresponds to TRBD2 (6 bases). Germline V gene sequence: CDR1 LGHNA, CDR2 YNFKEQ. The CDR3 spans 18 residues. The ends were cut back, 4 bases at V and 2 bases at J, with 22 bases in the middle. In DNA form, the CDR3 reads TGTGCCAGCAGCCGAAACCGGGACTCAAGGGGTCCCACAGATACGCAGTATTTT. This translates into CASSRNRDSRGPTDTQYF.

V and J are TRBV5-1 and TRBJ2-3; weak D call: TRBD2 (5 bases). This CDR3 has 15 amino acids. Trimming cost V 0 bases and J 7 bases, with 15 bases left between them. Per the germline V gene, CDR1 is SGHRS and CDR2 is YFSETQ. This chain's CDR3 is CASSLESGRRNTQYF. The CDR3 DNA reads TGCGCCAGCAGCTTGGAGAGCGGTCGCAGGAATACGCAGTATTTT.

The CDR3 nucleotides are TGTGCCTGGAGTGTACAGACAGGGCCTGGAAACACCATATATTTT. It codes for CAWSVQTGPGNTIYF. The chain joins TRBV30 to TRBJ1-3; 7 bases are a match to TRBD1. Losses at the gene ends were 0 bases for V and 2 bases for J; bases not matched to a gene: 4. CDR1 GTSNPN and CDR2 SVGIG come from the germline V gene (reference sequence). The CDR3 contains 15 residues.

The rearrangement joins TRBV10-3 to TRBJ2-1, with TRBD1 identical over 7 bases. The germline gives CDR1 ENHRY, CDR2 SYGVKD. The CDR3 spans 14 residues. The V and J ends lost 10 bases and 4 bases, in that order; junction bases with no gene match: 10. The CDR3 DNA reads as TGTGCCACCGCCGACAGGGAACCTTACAATGAGCAGTTCTTC. Its translation is CATADREPYNEQFF.

As concerns this clonotype: A much larger clone differs from this one at a single base, so this may be a read error. The genes are TRBV28 and TRBJ2-1; a weak D match, TRBD2 (6 bases). Trimming took 7 bases from V and 4 from J, leaving 17 bases between them. Germline V lookup: CDR1 MDHEN, CDR2 SYDVKM. The CDR3 is 15 residues long. The DNA of the CDR3 is TGTGCCAGCACCCACAGAGGCGGGGTGTACAATGAGCAGTTCTTC. Translating it yields CASTHRGGVYNEQFF.

The rearrangement uses TRBV13 and TRBJ2-4; TRBD2 is a possible D gene (5 bases). The DNA matches TRBJ2-7 better at its end, which makes the J call doubtful. There are 14 residues in the CDR3. Germline lookup yields CDR1 PRHDT and CDR2 FYEKMQ (reference sequence). CDR3 sequence: CASSLAGPHYEQYF. In DNA, the CDR3 is TGTGCCAGCAGCTTGGCGGGTCCCCACTACGAGCAGTACTTC.

V usage is TRBV5-1 and J usage is TRBJ2-7; 7 nucleotides align to TRBD2. There are 15 residues in the CDR3. Germline values: CDR1 SGHRS, CDR2 YFSETQ. With 4 bases clipped from V and 7 bases from J, the junction kept 14 bases outside the gene matches. The DNA of the CDR3 is TGCGCCAGCAGCCTCCACTATGGCGGGAGCGATGAGCAGTACTTC. Translating gives CASSLHYGGSDEQYF.

The gene calls are TRBV27 and TRBJ2-1, with 11 positions matching TRBD2. The CDR3 extends over 18 amino acids. Germline CDR1 reads MNHEY; CDR2 reads SMNVEV (reference sequence). Losses at the gene ends were 4 bases for V and 4 bases for J; bases not matched to a gene: 12. In nucleotides, the CDR3 is TGTGCCAGCAGTTCCCTCTCGCTAGCGGGAGGTCGTTACAATGAGCAGTTCTTC. It specifies CASSSLSLAGGRYNEQFF.

The rearrangement links TRBV5-1 to TRBJ2-1; D might be TRBD2 (5 bases). V lost 2 bases to trimming and J lost 10 bases, with 16 bases between them. This CDR3 has 14 amino acids. Germline values: CDR1 SGHRS, CDR2 YFSETQ. This CDR3 reads CASSFAGTGNEQFF. The CDR3 bases are TGCGCCAGCAGCTTCGCAGGTACGGGGAACGAGCAGTTCTTC. Full variable domain (outside the CDR3, taken from reference TRBV5-1 and TRBJ2-1): KAGVTQTPRYLIKTRGQQVTLSCSPISGHRSVSWYQQTPGQGLQFLFEYFSETQRNKGNFPGRFSGRQFSNSRSEMNVSTLELGDSALYLCASSFAGTGNEQFFGPGTRLTVL.

The J gene is TRBJ2-1, the V gene TRBV18; no firm D call. V lost 3 bases and J lost 5, with 8 bases in between. CDR1 is KGHSH and CDR2 is LQKENI in the germline V gene. The length of the CDR3 is 13 residues. This CDR3 is CASSPQTDNEQFF. Written as DNA, the CDR3 is TGTGCCAGCTCACCCCAAACGGACAATGAGCAGTTCTTC.

The chain couples TRBV24-1 to TRBJ2-1; 12 nucleotides agree with TRBD1. There are 15 residues in the CDR3. Germline loops: CDR1 KGHDR, CDR2 SFDVKD. The V gene end was trimmed by 9 bases and the J gene end by 10 bases; junction bases not matched to a gene: 12. CDR3 coding DNA: TGTGCCACCGCGAAGGGACAGGGGGCGCTCGGAGAGCAGTTCTTC. It is translated as CATAKGQGALGEQFF.

V gene TRBV3-1 combines with J gene TRBJ2-5; D call uncertain. CDR1 is LGHDT and CDR2 is YNNKEL in the germline V gene (reference sequence). Trimming stripped 0 bases from V and 7 bases from J, with 15 bases between. The CDR3 has 15 amino acids. As DNA, the CDR3 is TGTGCCAGCAGCCAAGAATGGCTCCAAATTGGGACCCAGTACTTC. Translation: CASSQEWLQIGTQYF.

In its sample, this clonotype was seen a few times. The V call is TRBV5-1, the J call TRBJ2-1; 11 bases align to TRBD2. Germline assignment: CDR1 SGHRS and CDR2 YFSETQ. V lost 4 bases and J lost 6; bases outside the gene matches: 6. The CDR3 has 15 amino acids. The CDR3 sequence is CASSQLAGDFNEQFF. The CDR3 bases are TGCGCCAGCAGCCAACTAGCGGGAGATTTCAATGAGCAGTTCTTC.

On this clonotype: A much bigger clone sits one base away, suggesting this may be a read error. The chain links TRBV9 to TRBJ2-3; no clear D. V was cut by 4 bases and J by 1 base, with 22 bases left in between. Germline V gene data show CDR1 as SGDLS and CDR2 as YYNGEE. This CDR3 is 18 amino acids long. The DNA of the CDR3 is TGTGCCAGCAGCCATGTCGAGATCTTCCCCCGGGGCACAGATACGCAGTATTTT. Protein: CASSHVEIFPRGTDTQYF.

This clonotype appeared a single time. This chain connects TRBV5-1 to TRBJ2-1; the D gene is possibly TRBD2 (5 bases). The J call is in doubt because the DNA end fits TRBJ2-7 better. Per the germline V gene, CDR1 is SGHRS and CDR2 is YFSETQ. The CDR3 spans 16 residues. This CDR3 is CASSPLGSSSYNEQYF. CDR3 DNA: TGCGCCAGCAGCCCCCTTGGCTCTAGCTCCTACAATGAGCAGTACTTC.

Concerning this clonotype itself: Relative to the germline gene, one junction end is altered; a read error may explain this. V usage is TRBV28 and J usage is TRBJ2-1; D is perhaps TRBD2 (5 bases). Germline V gene lookup returns CDR1 MDHEN and CDR2 SYDVKM. The CDR3 covers 15 residues. CDR3 nucleotides: TGTGCCAGCAGTGGACGGGGTACATTCTACAGTGAGCAGTTCTTC. Its translation: CASSGRGTFYSEQFF.

The gene calls are TRBV12-3 or TRBV12-4 and TRBJ2-3, with 13 bases lining up with TRBD2. The junction had 19 bases not matched to a gene; V was cut back by 3 bases and J by 1 base. The CDR3 has 22 residues. The CDR3 protein is CASSFGLGLELAGGPGTDTQYF. The CDR3 coding sequence is TGTGCCAGCAGTTTCGGTCTGGGGCTGGAACTAGCGGGAGGGCCGGGCACAGATACGCAGTATTTT.

This chain uses TRBV6-6 with TRBJ2-5; maybe TRBD1 (5 bases). The CDR3 contains 15 residues. The germline V gene encodes CDR1 MNHNY and CDR2 SVGAGI (reference sequence). Trimming stripped 5 bases from V and 11 bases from J, with 24 bases between. The CDR3 nucleotides are TGTGCCAGCAGTACATCTCAGGGTGTCTACAATGAGCAGTACTTC. Residues: CASSTSQGVYNEQYF.

This clonotype has just a few counts. This rearrangement joins TRBV20-1 to TRBJ2-5, with 10 bases identical to TRBD2. The CDR3 covers 14 residues. V was pared by 1 base and J by 4 bases, with 3 bases of the junction left unmatched. Germline V CDR1 and CDR2: DFQATT, SNEGSKA (reference sequence). The CDR3 protein is CSARVASGGETQYF. The DNA for the CDR3 is TGCAGTGCTAGAGTCGCTAGCGGGGGAGAGACCCAGTACTTC.